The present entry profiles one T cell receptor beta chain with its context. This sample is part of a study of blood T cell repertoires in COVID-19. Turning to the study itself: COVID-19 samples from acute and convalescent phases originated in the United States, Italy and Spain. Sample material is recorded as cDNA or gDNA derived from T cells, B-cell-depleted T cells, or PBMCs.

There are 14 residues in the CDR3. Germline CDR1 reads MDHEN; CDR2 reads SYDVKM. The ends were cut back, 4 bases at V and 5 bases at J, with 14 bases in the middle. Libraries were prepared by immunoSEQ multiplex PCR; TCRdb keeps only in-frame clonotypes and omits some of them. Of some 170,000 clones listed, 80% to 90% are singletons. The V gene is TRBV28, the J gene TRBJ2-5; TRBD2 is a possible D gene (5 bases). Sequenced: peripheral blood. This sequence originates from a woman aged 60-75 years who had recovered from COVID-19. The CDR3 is CASSSLLTGETQYF. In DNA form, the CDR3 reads TGTGCCAGCAGTTCCCTCCTTACGGGGGAGACCCAGTACTTC.